Described below is a single T cell receptor (beta chain) sequence and its context. No antigen is known for it. Assay: immunoSEQ multiplex PCR; the TCRdb copy retains only in-frame clones and omits some. The sample includes under 2,500 clones, approximately 41% of them seen just once. The CDR3 covers 14 residues. Trimming cost V 5 bases and J 10 bases, with 20 bases left between them. Germline CDR1 reads LNHDA; CDR2 reads SQIVND (reference sequence). The data were obtained in a study of CXCR4 blockade with PD-1 therapy in pancreatic cancer. Study results and caveats: Convergent selection by common tumor antigens was suggested by nucleotide rearrangement counts. Tumors were clonally expanded, mean around 0.14 versus 0.05 in healthy blood.

No neoadjuvant therapy was given before resection to the patients supplying these archived tumor blocks. V usage is TRBV19 and J usage is TRBJ1-1; no reliable D call. The clonotype was recovered from a human donor with pancreatic ductal adenocarcinoma. The material sequenced was tumor tissue. Written as DNA, the CDR3 is TGTGCCAGTAGTTTGACATCTTTGAACATGGGAGCTTTCTTT. This sequence encodes CASSLTSLNMGAFF.